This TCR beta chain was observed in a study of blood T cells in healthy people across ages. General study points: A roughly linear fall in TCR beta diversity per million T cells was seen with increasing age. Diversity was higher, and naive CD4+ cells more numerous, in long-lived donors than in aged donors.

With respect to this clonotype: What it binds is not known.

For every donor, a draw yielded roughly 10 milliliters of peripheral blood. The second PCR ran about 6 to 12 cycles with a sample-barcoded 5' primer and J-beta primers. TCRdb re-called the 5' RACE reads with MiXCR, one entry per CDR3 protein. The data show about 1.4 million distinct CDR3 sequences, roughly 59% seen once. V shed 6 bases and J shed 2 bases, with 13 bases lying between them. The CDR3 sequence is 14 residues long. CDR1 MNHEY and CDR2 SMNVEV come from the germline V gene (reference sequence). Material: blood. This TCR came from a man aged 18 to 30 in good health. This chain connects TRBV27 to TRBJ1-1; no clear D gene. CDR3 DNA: TGTGCCAGCAGGAAACAAGGAGGAAACACTGAAGCTTTCTTT. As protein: CASRKQGGNTEAFF.